The clone carrying this T cell receptor (beta chain) turned up a few times. The antigen is unknown. A junction end diverges from the germline sequence, so it may reflect a read error. This record comes from a study of metastatic and nonmetastatic thyroid tumors. Study-wide context: Peripheral blood and tumor or nodule samples from malignant and benign thyroid patients were compared.

Thyroid surgery was preceded by no treatment in any patient. Per the authors' pipeline: Differences in CDR3 between clinicopathological groups were drawn on to build a classifier intended to discriminate distant-metastatic papillary thyroid cancer patients. Through MiXCR, TCRdb re-clonotyped the PCR reads. The authors' filters were not applied to this entry. The table records about 24,000 clones, roughly 20% of them present only once. The CDR3 is 14 amino acids. Germline CDR1 reads LNHDA; CDR2 reads SQIVND (reference sequence). Study-wide points: According to reports, the diversity of TCR beta was significantly higher in malignant thyroid tumors than in benign nodules, and this held in both blood and tumor samples.

Sequenced sample: blood. The chain recombines TRBV19 with TRBJ1-1, with TRBD1 as a possible D gene (6 bases). The sequence was collected from a male donor with papillary thyroid cancer or a benign thyroid nodule (not recorded which). Some clones in this sample may be carry-over from other donors' samples. The CDR3 sequence: CASIRGVAGIETFF. The CDR3 DNA follows: TGTGCCAGTATAAGGGGGGTAGCTGGAATTGAAACTTTCTTT. The full variable domain, in which reference TRBV19 and TRBJ1-1 provide the parts outside the CDR3, is DGGITQSPKYLFRKEGQNVTLSCEQNLNHDAMYWYRQDPGQGLRLIYYSQIVNDFQKGDIAEGYSVSREKKESFPLTVTSAQKNPTAFYLCASIRGVAGIETFFGQGTRLTVV.